This T cell receptor (beta chain) was identified during a study of a mutant IDH1 vaccine in newly diagnosed glioma. The CDR3 spans 17 residues. V gave up 1 base and J gave up 3 bases, with 19 bases separating them. Profiling relied on immunoSEQ multiplex PCR, and the TCRdb table lists in-frame clones only, not all of them. The sample consists of approximately 60,000 clones, around 86% of them appearing once. Regarding time point: week 23, last vaccination. A 20-mer mutant IDH1 peptide at 300 ug was injected subcutaneously with topical imiquimod. In the case of this clone: Its specificity is unknown.

This sequence joins TRBV5-7 and TRBJ1-2; no definite D call. TRBV5-7 is marked as an open reading frame, function uncertain. The sample here was PBMCs, taken from a glioma patient whose treatment included an IDH1 peptide vaccine. This sequence was found in a man between 35 and 55 years old with glioma. The CDR3 region is CASSLSGQVVEDYGYTF. The CDR3 DNA is TGTGCCAGCAGCTTGTCGGGTCAGGTGGTTGAGGACTATGGCTACACCTTC.